This T cell receptor (beta chain) was identified during a study of cytomegalovirus exposure and HLA in healthy donors. As for the study in general: Around 85 million unique TCRs from HLA-typed donors were held in an early data release.

The PCR made use of 60 Vbeta and 13 Jbeta primers. The assay was immunoSEQ multiplex PCR, and TCRdb's table has in-frame clones only and misses some. The sample shows approximately 38,000 clones, approximately 66% of them seen only once. This CDR3 is built from 15 residues. Germline V gives CDR1 LNHDA, CDR2 SQIVND (reference sequence). In this sample, this clone turned up a few times. Antigen specificity is unknown. General study points: Analyses of presence and absence presupposed an approximately uniform sequencing depth across donors. It was only CMV serostatus that was available as immune exposure information.

The sequenced sample consisted of PBMCs. The chain joins TRBV19 to TRBJ2-5, with 10 bases fitting TRBD2. The closer fit of TRBJ2-7 to the DNA end suggests the J call may be wrong. The sequence derives from a man in his fifties in good health and CMV-seropositive. The CDR3 nucleotides read TGTGCCAGTAGCGGGGAGACTAGCGGGTCCTACGAGCAGTACTTC. It encodes CASSGETSGSYEQYF.